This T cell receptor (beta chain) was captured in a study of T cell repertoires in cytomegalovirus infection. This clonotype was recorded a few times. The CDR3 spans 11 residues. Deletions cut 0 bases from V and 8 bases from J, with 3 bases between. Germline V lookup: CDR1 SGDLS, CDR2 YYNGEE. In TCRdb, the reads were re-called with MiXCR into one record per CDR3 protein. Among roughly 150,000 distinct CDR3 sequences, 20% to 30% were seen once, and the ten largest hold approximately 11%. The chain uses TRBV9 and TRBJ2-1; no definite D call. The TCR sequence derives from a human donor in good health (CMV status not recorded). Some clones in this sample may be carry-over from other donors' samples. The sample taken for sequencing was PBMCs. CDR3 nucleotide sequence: TGTGCCAGCAGCGTAGGACATGAGCAGTTCTTC. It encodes CASSVGHEQFF.